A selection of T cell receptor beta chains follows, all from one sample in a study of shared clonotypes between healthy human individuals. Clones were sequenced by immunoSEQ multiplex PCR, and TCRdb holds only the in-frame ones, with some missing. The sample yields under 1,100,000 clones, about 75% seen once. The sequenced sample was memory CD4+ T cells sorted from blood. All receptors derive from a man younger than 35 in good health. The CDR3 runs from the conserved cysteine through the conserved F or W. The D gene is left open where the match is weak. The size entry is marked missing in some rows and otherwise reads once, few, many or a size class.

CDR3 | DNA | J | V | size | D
CASSQEINTGELFF | TGTGCCAGCAGCCAAGAGATTAACACCGGGGAGCTGTTTTTT | TRBJ2-2 | TRBV14 | - | -
CASRAGTNYEQYF | TGCGCCAGCAGGGCAGGGACCAACTACGAGCAGTACTTC | TRBJ2-7 | TRBV5-1 | - | -
CAWSWGQGAYGYTF | TGTGCCTGGAGTTGGGGACAGGGGGCTTATGGCTACACCTTC | TRBJ1-2 | TRBV30 | - | TRBD1
CASSMWTENYEQYF | TGTGCCAGTAGTATGTGGACAGAAAACTACGAGCAGTACTTC | TRBJ2-7 | TRBV19 | - | -
CASSFEGKGTDTQYF | TGTGCCAGCAGCTTTGAGGGGAAGGGCACAGATACGCAGTATTTT | TRBJ2-3 | TRBV7-9 | - | -
CASVSGTGAANYGYTF | TGTGCTTCGGTTTCGGGGACAGGGGCCGCTAACTATGGCTACACCTTC | TRBJ1-2 | TRBV5-4 | - | TRBD1
CASSGTGDVYEQYF | TGTGCCAGCAGCGGGACAGGGGATGTCTACGAGCAGTACTTC | TRBJ2-7 | TRBV5-4 | - | TRBD1
CASSTGQGGYEQYF | TGCGCCAGCAGCACGGGACAGGGCGGTTACGAGCAGTACTTC | TRBJ2-7 | TRBV5-1 | - | TRBD1
CASSLGAQGDTEAFF | TGTGCCAGCAGCTTAGGGGCGCAAGGGGACACTGAAGCTTTCTTT | TRBJ1-1 | TRBV7-9 | - | -
CASSLILSSGVQAGELFF | TGCGCCAGCAGCCTGATCTTATCTAGCGGGGTACAGGCCGGGGAGCTGTTTTTT | TRBJ2-2 | TRBV5-1 | once | TRBD2
CASSRGSGEAFF | TGTGCCAGCAGTAGGGGGTCAGGAGAAGCTTTCTTT | TRBJ1-1 | TRBV6-1 | - | -
CASRTTWATGGYTF | TGTGCCAGCAGGACGACTTGGGCAACCGGTGGCTACACCTTC | TRBJ1-2 | TRBV2 | - | -
CASSLVGWDSSYEQYF | TGTGCCAGCAGCTTGGTAGGGTGGGACAGCTCCTACGAGCAGTACTTC | TRBJ2-7 | TRBV5-4 | - | TRBD1
CASSLGRNSFNEKLFF | TGTGCCAGCAGCCTGGGACGGAATTCTTTTAATGAAAAACTGTTTTTT | TRBJ1-4 | TRBV5-6 | - | -
CASGTRDRYYF | TGTGCCAGTGGGACCCGGGACAGGTATTACTTC | TRBJ2-7 | TRBV2 | - | TRBD1
CASSPRGTSGKNTGELFF | TGTGCCAGCAGTCCGAGAGGGACTAGCGGGAAGAACACCGGGGAGCTGTTTTTT | TRBJ2-2 | TRBV2 | few | TRBD2
CASRGGSSPLHF | TGTGCCAGTAGGGGGGGGTCTTCACCCCTCCACTTT | TRBJ1-6 | TRBV19 | - | -
CASSLAGRAEAFF | TGCGCCAGCAGCTTGGCGGGACGGGCTGAAGCTTTCTTT | TRBJ1-1 | TRBV5-1 | few | -
CASSIREAGELFF | TGTGCCAGTAGTATCAGGGAGGCCGGGGAGCTGTTTTTT | TRBJ2-2 | TRBV19 | - | -
CASSLAGNYGYTF | TGTGCCAGCAGTTTAGCAGGGAACTATGGCTACACCTTC | TRBJ1-2 | TRBV28 | few | -
CASSLGRGLDTQYF | TGTGCCAGCAGCTTAGGCAGGGGGTTAGATACGCAGTATTTT | TRBJ2-3 | TRBV5-6 | - | TRBD1
CASRSGGSGNTIYF | TGTGCCAGTAGGTCTGGGGGTTCTGGAAACACCATATATTTT | TRBJ1-3 | TRBV28 | - | -
CASSVGTGGAGANVLTF | TGTGCCAGCAGTGTGGGGACAGGGGGCGCTGGGGCCAACGTCCTGACTTTC | TRBJ2-6 | TRBV2 | - | TRBD1
CAWSSIDEQFF | TGTGCCTGGAGTTCTATAGATGAGCAGTTCTTC | TRBJ2-1 | TRBV30 | - | -
CATSSPDRGNQPQHF | TGTGCCACCTCCAGCCCCGACAGGGGCAATCAGCCCCAGCATTTT | TRBJ1-5 | TRBV15 | few | TRBD1
CASSLGGTSVPYEQYF | TGTGCCAGCAGCTTAGGAGGGACTAGCGTTCCCTACGAGCAGTACTTC | TRBJ2-7 | TRBV7-2 | - | TRBD2
CASSQGGGRALGNEQFF | TGCGCCAGCAGCCAAGGTGGCGGGAGGGCCTTAGGTAATGAGCAGTTCTTC | TRBJ2-1 | TRBV4-1 | - | TRBD2
CSVGLAIGQETQYF | TGCAGCGTTGGACTAGCGATCGGGCAAGAGACCCAGTACTTC | TRBJ2-5 | TRBV29-1 | - | TRBD2
CSVGLGETQYF | TGCAGCGTTGGGTTGGGAGAGACCCAGTACTTC | TRBJ2-5 | TRBV29-1 | few | -
CAISESRGDAGELFF | TGTGCCATCAGTGAGTCCCGAGGGGATGCCGGGGAGCTGTTTTTT | TRBJ2-2 | TRBV10-3 | - | -
CASSTSTGVRETQYF | TGTGCCAGTAGCACCTCCACAGGGGTACGGGAGACCCAGTACTTC | TRBJ2-5 | TRBV19 | - | TRBD1
CASSLGGNWETQYF | TGTGCCAGCAGCTTAGGAGGGAATTGGGAGACCCAGTACTTC | TRBJ2-5 | TRBV7-2 | - | -
CASVLQGAGGELFF | TGTGCCAGCGTGTTACAGGGGGCAGGCGGGGAGCTGTTTTTT | TRBJ2-2 | TRBV2 | - | TRBD1
CASSRTGWGELFF | TGTGCCAGCAGTCGGACAGGGTGGGGGGAGCTGTTTTTT | TRBJ2-2 | TRBV28 | - | TRBD1
CASKTGTSTDTQYF | TGTGCCAGCAAGACAGGGACTAGCACAGATACGCAGTATTTT | TRBJ2-3 | TRBV6-1 | - | -
CASQLRTSGVNEQFF | TGTGCCAGCCAACTGAGGACTAGCGGGGTGAATGAGCAGTTCTTC | TRBJ2-1 | TRBV7-2 | once | TRBD2
CASSLTSGSQETQYF | TGTGCCAGCAGCTTGACTAGCGGGTCCCAAGAGACCCAGTACTTC | TRBJ2-5 | TRBV5-4 | - | TRBD2
CASSLGGRGNTEAFF | TGTGCCAGCAGCTTAGGTGGGCGCGGGAACACTGAAGCTTTCTTT | TRBJ1-1 | TRBV7-2 | - | -
CASREQGNTGELFF | TGCGCCAGCAGGGAACAGGGGAACACCGGGGAGCTGTTTTTT | TRBJ2-2 | TRBV5-1 | - | -
CASSPGAGLTDTQYF | TGTGCCAGCAGCCCAGGGGCAGGGCTCACAGATACGCAGTATTTT | TRBJ2-3 | TRBV5-6 | once | -